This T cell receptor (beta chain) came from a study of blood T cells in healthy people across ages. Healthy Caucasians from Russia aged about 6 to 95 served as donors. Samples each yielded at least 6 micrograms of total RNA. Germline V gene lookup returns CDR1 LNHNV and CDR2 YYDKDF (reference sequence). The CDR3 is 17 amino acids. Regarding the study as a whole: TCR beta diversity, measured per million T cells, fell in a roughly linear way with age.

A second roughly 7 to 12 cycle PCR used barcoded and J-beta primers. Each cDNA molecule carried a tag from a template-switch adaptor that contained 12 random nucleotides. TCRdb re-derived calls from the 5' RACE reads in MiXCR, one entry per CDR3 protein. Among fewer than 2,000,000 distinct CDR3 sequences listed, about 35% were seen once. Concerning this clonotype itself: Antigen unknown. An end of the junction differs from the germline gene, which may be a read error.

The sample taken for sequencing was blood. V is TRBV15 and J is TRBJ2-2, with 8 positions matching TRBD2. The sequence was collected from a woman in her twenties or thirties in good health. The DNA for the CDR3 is TGTGCCACCAGAAGAGATCCAGCGGGGGTAAACACCGGGGAGCTGTTTTTT. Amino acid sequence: CATRRDPAGVNTGELFF.